The entry below gives a single T cell receptor (beta chain) sequence along with its context. Its cognate antigen is unknown. The sample is drawn from a study of shared clonotypes between healthy human individuals. TCRdb keeps only in-frame clones here, not all; method: immunoSEQ multiplex PCR. In the table there are hundreds of thousands of clones, less than 80% of which are singletons. Overall study findings and caveats: Non-shared clonotypes had lower generation probabilities than clonotypes shared by all four sorted-subset donors.

V lost 6 bases and J lost 6, with 8 bases in between. The CDR3 totals 11 residues. Germline assignment: CDR1 MNHEY and CDR2 SVGAGI. The chain recombines TRBV6-5 with TRBJ1-2; tentatively, D is TRBD1 (6 bases). The sequence was obtained from a woman between 25 and 40 years old in good health. The sample was memory CD4+ T cells sorted from blood. Subset defined: CD45RA-negative fraction. This CDR3 is CASSGGHGYTF. DNA for the CDR3: TGTGCCAGCAGCGGGGGGCATGGCTACACCTTC.